A single sample is the source of the 2 T cell receptor beta chains below, sequenced in a study of blood T cells in healthy people across ages. A second 7 to 11 cycle PCR used barcoded and J-beta primers. TCRdb re-analysed the 5' RACE reads in MiXCR, keeping a single row per CDR3 protein. The data contain roughly 2 million distinct CDR3 sequences, around 50% of them seen just once; the ten biggest clones take up 2% to 2.5%. Material for sequencing was blood. The receptors originated from a woman between 35 and 50 years old in good health.

V usage is TRBV25-1 and J usage is TRBJ2-2, with 9 bases identical to TRBD1. The germline CDR1 and CDR2 sequences are MGHDK and SYGVNS. This CDR3 is 16 amino acids long. The ends lost 8 bases at V and 3 bases at J; junction bases unmatched: 10. The chain's CDR3 is CASRATGTGYTGELFF. The CDR3 bases are TGTGCCAGCCGGGCTACCGGGACAGGGTACACCGGGGAGCTGTTTTTT.

CDR3 DNA sequence: TGTGCCAGCAGCTCGCAGACTGCCGGGCCCTACGAGCAGTACTTC. This sequence encodes CASSSQTAGPYEQYF. The V and J genes are TRBV7-2 and TRBJ2-7; D unresolved. CDR1 and CDR2 from the germline V gene are SGHTA and FQGNSA. V was cut by 4 bases and J by 2 bases, with 15 bases left in between. CDR3 length: 15 amino acids.